Sequencing of this T cell receptor beta chain was carried out in a study of T cell clusters in autoimmune cytopenias. TRB amplification used approximately 250 ng of peripheral blood genomic DNA. Germline V lookup: CDR1 SEHNR, CDR2 FQNEAQ (reference sequence). The CDR3 length is 14 residues. Multiplex touch-down PCR amplified TRB using TRB-A and TRB-B pools in one tube. Following a re-call of the multiplex PCR reads, TCRdb has one entry per CDR3 protein and lacks DNA. Listed are about 5,100 distinct CDR3 sequences; around a third falls within the top ten. The same data also went into a second study, on T cell repertoires in aging, cancer and after chemotherapy.

V usage is TRBV7-9 and J usage is TRBJ2-7. The TCR comes from a human donor in good health. Material for sequencing was peripheral blood. The CDR3 loop reads CASSPYGSSYEQYF.